Sequencing of this T cell receptor (beta chain) was carried out in a study of cytomegalovirus exposure and HLA in healthy donors. The PCR ran on 60 Vbeta and 13 Jbeta primers. Using immunoSEQ multiplex PCR, the repertoire was profiled, and TCRdb retains in-frame clones only, with some absent. The sample carries 150,000 or so clones, approximately 80% recorded once. V lost 4 bases to trimming and J lost 0 bases, with 14 bases between them. CDR3 length: 16 amino acids. Looked up from germline, CDR1 is SGHDT and CDR2 is YYEEEE. The chain has TRBV5-6 and TRBJ1-5; the D gene is possibly TRBD1 (6 bases). The sequencing sample was made of PBMCs. This receptor was obtained from a woman between 35 and 50 years old in good health and CMV-seronegative. CDR3 nucleotides: TGTGCCAGCAGCATAAGAACAGGGTCTAGCAATCAGCCCCAGCATTTT. Translation: CASSIRTGSSNQPQHF.